One and the same sample provided the 30 T cell receptor beta chains below, sequenced in a study of T cell changes during pregnancy in multiple sclerosis. The protocol was immunoSEQ multiplex PCR, while the TCRdb copy is restricted to in-frame clones and leaves out a portion. The sample shows tens of thousands of clones, less than 95% of them seen only once. Sequenced material: peripheral blood, taken in the second trimester of pregnancy. Receptor source: a female donor in good health, enrolled as a control in a pregnancy study.

This clone has only a few counts. This chain joins TRBV7-2 and TRBJ1-5; 11 nucleotides match TRBD1. CDR3 length equals 15 residues. Trimming removed 5 bases from V and 7 bases from J; junction bases left unmatched: 7. Per germline, CDR1 SGHTA and CDR2 FQGNSA. CDR3 bases: TGTGCCAGCAGCCTAGGACAGGGGGCGAGGCAGCCCCAGCATTTT. Protein sequence: CASSLGQGARQPQHF.

The chain links TRBV6-5 to TRBJ2-2, with 10 bases aligning to TRBD2. This CDR3 region has 14 residues. Trimming took 6 bases from V and 8 from J; bases not matched to a gene: 6. The germline gives CDR1 MNHEY, CDR2 SVGAGI. This CDR3 reads CASREREGLGELFF. DNA of the CDR3: TGTGCCAGCAGGGAGCGGGAGGGCCTTGGGGAGCTGTTTTTT.

The chain joins TRBV6-1 to TRBJ1-4; D possibly corresponds to TRBD1 (6 bases). Between the trimmed V and J ends, which lost 10 bases and 8 bases, there was a span of 20 bases. The CDR3 has 14 residues. Germline V gives CDR1 MNHNS, CDR2 SASEGT. The CDR3 DNA reads as TGTGCCATTCAAGAGTCGGGGGGCACGGAAAAACTGTTTTTT. Its protein product is CAIQESGGTEKLFF.

The CDR3 DNA follows: TGTGCCAGCAGCCCCGCGGACAGGGTGGGAGGCTACACCTTC. As protein: CASSPADRVGGYTF. The chain employs TRBV7-9 and TRBJ1-2; 8 nucleotides agree with TRBD1. V trimming: 5 bases; J trimming: 8 bases; junction bases outside the gene matches: 10. The CDR3 consists of 14 residues. Germline V gives CDR1 SEHNR, CDR2 FQNEAQ (reference sequence).

J is TRBJ1-5 and V is TRBV9; D is uncertain. In germline, CDR1 is SGDLS, CDR2 YYNGEE. Deletions cut 3 bases from V and 6 bases from J, with 10 bases between. The CDR3 is made up of 13 amino acids. The CDR3 DNA reads as TGTGCCAGCAGCGCAGATCTAGTTCAGCCCCAGCATTTT. Its translation: CASSADLVQPQHF.

The chain recombines TRBV27 with TRBJ2-7, with 8 bases matching TRBD1. Germline CDR1 reads MNHEY; CDR2 reads SMNVEV (reference sequence). After removal of 1 base from V and 0 bases from J, the junction contained 2 bases not matched to a gene. CDR3 length: 15 residues. The CDR3 is CASSLWGTGSYEQYF. CDR3 nucleotides: TGTGCCAGCAGTTTATGGGGGACAGGCTCCTACGAGCAGTACTTC.

A few counts support this clone. This rearrangement joins TRBV7-9 to TRBJ1-1; D unresolved. Germline lookup yields CDR1 SEHNR and CDR2 FQNEAQ (reference sequence). V shed 4 bases and J shed 1 base, with 7 bases lying between them. This CDR3 contains 13 residues. The DNA for the CDR3 is TGTGCCAGCAGCTCCCCTACGAACACTGAAGCTTTCTTT. Its translation: CASSSPTNTEAFF.

This chain joins TRBV11-2 and TRBJ2-3; no clear D. CDR3 size: 14 residues. V was pared by 4 bases and J by 0 bases, with 8 bases between. Germline V CDR1 and CDR2: SGHAT, FQNNGV. CDR3 sequence (DNA): TGTGCCAGCAGCTGGCAGGCTAGCACAGATACGCAGTATTTT. The encoded protein is CASSWQASTDTQYF.

The chain links TRBV10-2 to TRBJ2-7; 7 nucleotides line up with TRBD2. With 8 bases clipped from V and 3 bases from J, the junction kept 19 bases outside the gene matches. Germline V lookup: CDR1 WSHSY, CDR2 SAAADI. The CDR3 consists of 17 residues. The CDR3 region is CASFSPGEGTGGYEQYF. The DNA for the CDR3 is TGCGCCAGCTTCTCCCCGGGGGAGGGTACCGGTGGCTACGAGCAGTACTTC.

This clone is a singleton in its sample. The genes are TRBV10-3 and TRBJ2-1; 12 positions agree with TRBD2. From germline, CDR1 is ENHRY and CDR2 SYGVKD. The ends lost 6 bases at V and 8 bases at J; junction bases unmatched: 5. The CDR3 spans 14 residues. In nucleotides, the CDR3 is TGTGCCATCAGAGCTAGCGGGAGGGGTGATGAGCAGTTCTTC. It yields the protein CAIRASGRGDEQFF.

This clone was detected once. The CDR3: CASKPGTSSETQYF. In nucleotides, the CDR3 is TGTGCCAGCAAACCCGGGACTAGCAGCGAGACCCAGTACTTC. The J gene is TRBJ2-5, the V gene TRBV6-5; TRBD2 matches at 9 bases. This CDR3 is 14 amino acids long. With V trimmed by 7 bases and J by 5 bases, 8 bases remained unmatched. Germline V gene sequence: CDR1 MNHEY, CDR2 SVGAGI.

The chain joins TRBV6-1 to TRBJ2-3; 9 bases fit TRBD2. CDR3 size: 16 residues. CDR1 MNHNS and CDR2 SASEGT come from the germline V gene. The junction had 5 bases not matched to a gene; V was cut back by 4 bases and J by 0 bases. The CDR3 loop is CASSGLLAGSTDTQYF. In DNA form, the CDR3 reads TGTGCCAGCAGTGGATTACTAGCGGGTAGCACAGATACGCAGTATTTT.

The CDR3, as DNA: TGTGCCAGCAGTGAATTTGGGGGCGGCAATAATTCACCCCTCCACTTT. Protein: CASSEFGGGNNSPLHF. The V gene is TRBV25-1, the J gene TRBJ1-6; D is perhaps TRBD1 (6 bases). CDR3 length: 16 residues. The germline V gene encodes CDR1 MGHDK and CDR2 SYGVNS. The ends were cut back, 1 base at V and 5 bases at J, with 12 bases in the middle.

The J gene is TRBJ1-1, the V gene TRBV7-9, with a weak D call TRBD1 (5 bases). In germline, CDR1 is SEHNR, CDR2 FQNEAQ (reference sequence). The CDR3 totals 14 residues. V lost 5 bases, J lost 3 bases, and 13 bases lay in between. The CDR3 nucleotides read TGTGCCAGCAGCCAGGGTTTGGGGTACACTGAAGCTTTCTTT. As protein: CASSQGLGYTEAFF.

V and J are TRBV6-4 and TRBJ2-3; the match to TRBD1 covers 8 bases. The trim removed 6 bases at V and 6 bases at J, leaving 11 bases unmatched. The CDR3 loop spans 15 amino acids. Germline values: CDR1 MRHNA, CDR2 SNTAGT. The CDR3 sequence: CASSPTGEGYDTQYF. The CDR3 DNA sequence: TGTGCCAGCAGCCCGACAGGGGAAGGTTACGATACGCAGTATTTT.

This chain uses TRBV6-5 with TRBJ2-3; 13 bases line up with TRBD2. The length of the CDR3 is 15 residues. The V and J ends lost 6 bases and 4 bases, in that order; junction bases with no gene match: 4. Germline V gene sequence: CDR1 MNHEY, CDR2 SVGAGI. CDR3 sequence: CASRTSGGGSDTQYF. The CDR3 DNA reads TGTGCCAGCAGAACTAGCGGGGGGGGATCAGATACGCAGTATTTT.

This chain links TRBV6-6 with TRBJ1-1; possibly TRBD1 for D (6 bases). Trimming took off 8 bases at V and 3 bases at J, with 19 bases between the two ends. Germline V CDR1 and CDR2: MNHNY, SVGAGI (reference sequence). CDR3 length: 15 amino acids. The CDR3 sequence is CASGPGRGYDTEAFF. DNA for the CDR3: TGTGCCAGCGGGCCCGGTAGGGGGTACGACACTGAAGCTTTCTTT.

This chain uses TRBV5-1 with TRBJ2-7; D may be TRBD2 (5 bases). V gave up 1 base and J gave up 1 base, with 6 bases separating them. Looked up from germline, CDR1 is SGHRS and CDR2 is YFSETQ. The CDR3 is made up of 13 amino acids. CDR3 nucleotides: TGCGCCAGCAGCTTGACGGGATCCTACGAGCAGTACTTC. Translation gives CASSLTGSYEQYF.

The V call is TRBV28, the J call TRBJ1-4, with TRBD1 matching over 7 bases. Germline CDR1 and CDR2: MDHEN and SYDVKM. The CDR3 is 17 amino acids. Trimming at V came to 1 base and at J to 5 bases, leaving 10 bases not matched to a gene. In DNA, the CDR3 is TGTGCCAGCAGTTTATTTTCCCCAGGGACAGAGAATGAAAAACTGTTTTTT. Its translation: CASSLFSPGTENEKLFF.

The chain combines TRBV10-2 with TRBJ1-4; D might be TRBD1 (6 bases). Trimming stripped 3 bases from V and 6 bases from J, with 17 bases between. This CDR3 contains 16 residues. Germline V CDR1 and CDR2: WSHSY, SAAADI. The CDR3 sequence: CASSERGGVGDEKLFF. CDR3 DNA: TGCGCCAGCAGTGAAAGGGGGGGGGTTGGAGATGAAAAACTGTTTTTT.

V gene TRBV6-5 combines with J gene TRBJ2-1; no clear D gene. CDR3 length: 11 amino acids. Per germline, CDR1 MNHEY and CDR2 SVGAGI. The V and J ends lost 5 bases and 8 bases respectively, with 7 bases between them. For the CDR3, the DNA is TGTGCCAGCAGTAACAACGATGAGCAGTTCTTC. It translates to CASSNNDEQFF.

This clone was counted a single time. V and J are TRBV7-8 and TRBJ2-1; 13 nucleotides match TRBD2. J lost 5 bases, V lost 4 bases, and 5 bases had no gene match. This CDR3 region has 16 residues. Germline lookup yields CDR1 SGHVS and CDR2 FQNEAQ. The DNA for the CDR3 is TGTGCCAGCAGCTCCCGAGGGACTAGCGGGAACAATGAGCAGTTCTTC. It yields the protein CASSSRGTSGNNEQFF.

V and J are TRBV2 and TRBJ2-5; D perhaps matches TRBD2 (5 bases). The germline gives CDR1 SNHLY, CDR2 FYNNEI. There are 12 residues in the CDR3. The V gene lost 7 bases and the J gene lost 4 bases, with 10 bases spanning the gap. CDR3 sequence: CASIERRETQYF. CDR3 nucleotide sequence: TGTGCCAGCATCGAGCGGAGAGAGACCCAGTACTTC. Drawing the rest from reference TRBV2 and TRBJ2-5, the complete variable domain is EPEVTQTPSHQVTQMGQEVILRCVPISNHLYFYWYRQILGQKVEFLVSFYNNEISEKSEIFDDQFSVERPDGSNFTLKIRSTKLEDSAMYFCASIERRETQYFGPGTRLLVL.

This chain connects TRBV28 to TRBJ2-3; possible D gene TRBD2, 6 bases. Germline CDR1 and CDR2: MDHEN and SYDVKM. V was pared by 8 bases and J by 1 base, with 13 bases between. This CDR3 has 14 residues. In DNA form, the CDR3 reads TGTGCCAGCGAAGGAGGGATCGGCACAGATACGCAGTATTTT. Translated, it gives CASEGGIGTDTQYF.

The V call is TRBV11-2, the J call TRBJ2-7; perhaps TRBD1 as D (6 bases). Per the germline V gene, CDR1 is SGHAT and CDR2 is FQNNGV. Trimming stripped 5 bases from V and 3 bases from J, with 11 bases between. The CDR3 has 13 residues. The CDR3 region is CASSAQGLYEQYF. CDR3 in DNA: TGTGCCAGCAGCGCCCAGGGGCTCTACGAGCAGTACTTC.

The chain recombines TRBV2 with TRBJ2-1; 10 nucleotides agree with TRBD2. The V and J ends lost 7 bases and 3 bases, in that order; junction bases with no gene match: 6. The germline gives CDR1 SNHLY, CDR2 FYNNEI. The CDR3 is 15 residues long. For the CDR3, the DNA is TGTGCCAGCAACCTAGCGGGGGACGTCTACAATGAGCAGTTCTTC. It is translated as CASNLAGDVYNEQFF.

This rearrangement joins TRBV27 to TRBJ2-7; 8 bases agree with TRBD1. The germline gives CDR1 MNHEY, CDR2 SMNVEV (reference sequence). The V gene end was trimmed by 6 bases and the J gene end by 1 base; junction bases not matched to a gene: 2. CDR3 size: 13 residues. The CDR3 sequence is CASRRTGSYEQYF. The CDR3 DNA follows: TGTGCCAGCAGAAGGACAGGGTCCTACGAGCAGTACTTC.

This rearrangement joins TRBV10-1 to TRBJ2-1; D might be TRBD2 (6 bases). Trimming removed 6 bases from V and 0 bases from J, with 12 bases in between. The CDR3 runs 15 residues. CDR1 is WNHNN and CDR2 is SYGVQD in the germline V gene (reference sequence). The CDR3 region has the DNA TGCGCCAGCAGGGTAGCGGACAACTCCTACAATGAGCAGTTCTTC. It is translated as CASRVADNSYNEQFF.

The V gene is TRBV2, the J gene TRBJ2-7; D not certain. CDR3 size: 15 residues. V lost 6 bases, J lost 2 bases, and 17 bases lay in between. CDR1 and CDR2 from the germline V gene are SNHLY and FYNNEI. CDR3 loop: CASRPLTAEAYEQYF. The CDR3 DNA reads TGTGCCAGCAGGCCTCTTACTGCTGAAGCCTACGAGCAGTACTTC.

The V gene is TRBV5-1, the J gene TRBJ2-7; the match to TRBD1 covers 7 bases. This CDR3 has 14 amino acids. The germline gives CDR1 SGHRS, CDR2 YFSETQ. V lost 5 bases and J lost 2; bases outside the gene matches: 7. The CDR3 region is CASRSTGQAYEQYF. Here the CDR3 DNA reads TGCGCCAGCAGATCCACCGGACAGGCCTACGAGCAGTACTTC.